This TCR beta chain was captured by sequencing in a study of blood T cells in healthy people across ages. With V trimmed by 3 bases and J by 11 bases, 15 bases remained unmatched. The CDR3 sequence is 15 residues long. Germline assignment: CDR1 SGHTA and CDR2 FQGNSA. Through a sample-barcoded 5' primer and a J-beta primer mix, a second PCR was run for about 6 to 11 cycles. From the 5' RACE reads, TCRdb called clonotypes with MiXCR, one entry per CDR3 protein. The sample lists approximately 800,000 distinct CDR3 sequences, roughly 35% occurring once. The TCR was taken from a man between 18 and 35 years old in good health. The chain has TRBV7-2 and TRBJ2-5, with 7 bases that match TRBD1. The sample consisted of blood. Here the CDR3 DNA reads TGTGCCAGCAGCTTGGAGGACAGGTACTCCTACCAGCAGTACTTC. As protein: CASSLEDRYSYQQYF.